This T cell receptor (beta chain) was retrieved from a study of T-cell reconstitution after alpha-beta-depleted transplantation in children. CDR3 length: 16 amino acids. The V end lost 0 bases, the J end lost 7 bases, and 16 bases lay between the germline ends. The germline V gene encodes CDR1 SGHDN and CDR2 FVKESK. Library preparation (for TCRbeta) was performed with unique molecular identifiers. TCRdb recomputed calls from the PCR reads with MiXCR, one row per CDR3 protein. The table shows some 550,000 distinct CDR3 sequences, with around 16% occurring only once. Material: PBMCs from the stem cell graft donor, obtained from the stem cell graft. The rearrangement links TRBV14 to TRBJ2-1; tentatively, D is TRBD2 (6 bases). This clonotype was obtained from a human donor who donated a stem cell graft to a child with acute lymphoblastic leukemia. The CDR3 DNA is TGTGCCAGCAGCCAAGATTTTCCGGGAGTCCGGAATGAGCAGTTCTTC. Protein product: CASSQDFPGVRNEQFF.